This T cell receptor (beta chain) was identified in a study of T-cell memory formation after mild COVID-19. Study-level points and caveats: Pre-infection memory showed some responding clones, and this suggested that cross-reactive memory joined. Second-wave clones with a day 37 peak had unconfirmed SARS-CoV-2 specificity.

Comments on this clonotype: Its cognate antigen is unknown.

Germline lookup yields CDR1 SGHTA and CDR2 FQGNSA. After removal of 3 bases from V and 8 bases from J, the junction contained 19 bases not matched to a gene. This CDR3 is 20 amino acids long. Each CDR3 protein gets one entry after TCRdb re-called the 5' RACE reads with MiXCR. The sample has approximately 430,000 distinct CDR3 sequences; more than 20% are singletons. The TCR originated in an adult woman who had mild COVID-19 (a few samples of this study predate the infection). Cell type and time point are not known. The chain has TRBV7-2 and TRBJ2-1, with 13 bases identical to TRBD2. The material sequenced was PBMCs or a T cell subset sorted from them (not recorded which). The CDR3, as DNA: TGTGCCAGCAGCTTTTCCCTAGAGACTAGCGGGAGGTCCCTTAGGCATGAGCAGTTCTTC. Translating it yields CASSFSLETSGRSLRHEQFF.